The next 4 T cell receptor beta chains were all read from a single sample in a study of regulatory T cells in long-lasting Graves disease. Arm-PCR of CDR3 regions and iRepertoire HTBI primers were the basis on which TCR beta libraries were built. MiXCR was run by TCRdb on the multiplex PCR reads, yielding one entry per CDR3 protein. The data contain about 470,000 distinct CDR3 sequences, 20% to 25% of them singletons. As for time point: persistent/refractory GD, antithyroid drugs over 5 years with positive TRAb. PBMC RNA was the source of the TCR library. Material: peripheral blood mononuclear cells (PBMCs), obtained when the disease was refractory, from a patient treated with antithyroid drugs. These TCRs come from a female donor with Graves disease.

This clonotype has ten or more counts. The chain couples TRBV6-2 or TRBV6-3 to TRBJ2-2; a weak D match, TRBD1 (5 bases). From germline, CDR1 is MNHEY and CDR2 SVGEGT. Trimming removed 0 bases at V and 3 bases at J, with 11 bases between. The CDR3 totals 16 residues. The CDR3 DNA is TGTGCCAGCAGTTACTCGATTCAGGGATACACCGGGGAGCTGTTTTTT. The encoded protein is CASSYSIQGYTGELFF.

This clonotype has more than one count but fewer than ten. The CDR3 here is CSAKEAPEAFF. The CDR3 DNA is TGCAGTGCAAAAGAAGCGCCTGAAGCTTTCTTT. The J gene is TRBJ1-1, the V gene TRBV20-1; D remains ambiguous. CDR3 length: 11 amino acids. V was trimmed by 6 bases and J by 6 bases, leaving 11 bases between them. Looked up from germline, CDR1 is DFQATT and CDR2 is SNEGSKA (reference sequence).

The chain uses TRBV6-2 or TRBV6-3 and TRBJ1-3; no definite D call. Trimming stripped 2 bases from V and 0 bases from J, with 8 bases between. CDR1 and CDR2 (germline): MNHEY, SVGEGT. The CDR3 runs to 15 residues. As DNA, the CDR3 is TGTGCCAGCAGTTACAGCCAGCTCTCTGGAAACACCATATATTTT. As protein: CASSYSQLSGNTIYF.

This chain joins TRBV7-9 and TRBJ2-6; D is possibly TRBD2 (5 bases). Germline CDR1 and CDR2: SEHNR and FQNEAQ (reference sequence). Trimming took 6 bases from V and 1 from J, leaving 13 bases between them. The CDR3 extends over 16 amino acids. CDR3 protein: CASRLTEGSGANVLTF. Written as DNA, the CDR3 is TGTGCCAGCAGACTAACTGAGGGATCTGGGGCCAACGTCCTGACTTTC.